These 6 T cell receptor beta chains were sequenced from one sample in a study of Ad26.COV2.S vaccination and SARS-CoV-2 variants. This table comes from immunoSEQ multiplex PCR, and its TCRdb copy is limited to in-frame clones, with some not included. The repertoire holds 240,000 or so clones, over 75% seen once, with about 10% in the top ten. Indicated treatment: 15 to 20 received Ad26.COV2.S at low or high dose, single or two shots; 5 received placebo; per-sample allocation not given. Day 63 after the first vaccine or placebo injection was the time point for sampling. The source material was peripheral blood, sampled in a trial of Ad26.COV2.S vaccine versus placebo. The source of these receptors is a person between 18 and 65 years old who received the Ad26.COV2.S COVID-19 vaccine or a placebo.

V gene TRBV12-3 or TRBV12-4 combines with J gene TRBJ2-7; weak D call: TRBD1 (6 bases). Between the trimmed V and J ends, which lost 6 bases and 7 bases, there was a span of 13 bases. The CDR3 extends over 12 amino acids. CDR3 nucleotides: TGTGCCAGCAGCCACAGGGTAGAAGAGCAGTACTTC. Translated, it gives CASSHRVEEQYF.

This chain joins TRBV27 and TRBJ1-1; 8 positions match TRBD1. Unmatched junction bases numbered 8, after V lost 6 bases and J lost 5 bases. The CDR3 loop spans 14 amino acids. Germline CDR1 MNHEY, CDR2 SMNVEV (reference sequence). The CDR3 here is CASRRDRGRTEAFF. The CDR3 coding sequence is TGTGCCAGCAGACGTGACAGGGGTAGGACTGAAGCTTTCTTT.

This clone was recorded only once. The chain employs TRBV12-5 and TRBJ1-2; no clear D gene. Looked up from germline, CDR1 is LGHNT and CDR2 is FRNRAP. CDR3 length: 12 amino acids. The germline V and J ends were trimmed by 4 bases and 6 bases, with 9 bases remaining between them. The CDR3 protein is CASGSNNNGYTF. The DNA for the CDR3 is TGTGCTAGTGGTTCAAACAACAATGGCTACACCTTC.

V is TRBV6-2 or TRBV6-3 and J is TRBJ2-2; 7 bases are a match to TRBD1. The CDR3 spans 13 residues. The ends lost 5 bases at V and 6 bases at J; junction bases unmatched: 3. CDR1 is MNHEY and CDR2 is SVGEGT in the germline V gene. The DNA for the CDR3 is TGTGCCAGCAGTAACAGGGGCTCCGGGGAGCTGTTTTTT. Its protein is CASSNRGSGELFF.

The chain employs TRBV6-2 or TRBV6-3 and TRBJ1-2; TRBD1 agrees at 10 bases. Looked up from germline, CDR1 is MNHEY and CDR2 is SVGEGT. CDR3 length equals 17 residues. J lost 4 bases, V lost 0 bases, and 8 bases had no gene match. DNA of the CDR3: TGTGCCAGCAGTTACTCACCCGGGACAGGGGACCTCTATGGCTACACCTTC. Translating it yields CASSYSPGTGDLYGYTF.

The chain employs TRBV15 and TRBJ1-1; 8 nucleotides agree with TRBD1. The length of the CDR3 is 15 residues. Germline CDR1 reads LNHNV; CDR2 reads YYDKDF (reference sequence). J lost 1 base, V lost 3 bases, and 4 bases had no gene match. CDR3: CATSRDRVPNTEAFF. CDR3 DNA: TGTGCCACCAGCAGGGACAGGGTTCCGAACACTGAAGCTTTCTTT.